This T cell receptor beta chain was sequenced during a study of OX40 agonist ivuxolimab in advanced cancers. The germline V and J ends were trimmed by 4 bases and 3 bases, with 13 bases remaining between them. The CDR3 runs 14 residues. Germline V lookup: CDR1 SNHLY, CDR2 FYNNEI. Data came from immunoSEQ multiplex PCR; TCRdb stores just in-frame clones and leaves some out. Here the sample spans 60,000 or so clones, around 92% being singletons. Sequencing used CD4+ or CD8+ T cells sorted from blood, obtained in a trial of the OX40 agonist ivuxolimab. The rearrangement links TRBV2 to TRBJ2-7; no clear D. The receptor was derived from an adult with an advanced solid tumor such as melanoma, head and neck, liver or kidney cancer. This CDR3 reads CASSALDGVYEQYF. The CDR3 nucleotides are TGTGCCAGCAGTGCACTGGACGGCGTCTACGAGCAGTACTTC.